The 12 T cell receptor beta chains below were found in one sample sequenced in a study of technical replicates of blood from several donors. TCRdb's table, derived via immunoSEQ multiplex PCR, lists solely in-frame clones and lacks some. The sample records roughly 60,000 clones, just under 90% being singletons. The specimen sequenced was PBMCs. The receptors here all came from a human donor in good health. Some clones in this sample may be carry-over from other donors' samples.

The chain is built from TRBV5-1 and TRBJ2-1, with D perhaps TRBD2 (6 bases). The CDR3 contains 14 residues. Trimming removed 4 bases from V and 6 bases from J, with 14 bases in between. Germline V gene lookup returns CDR1 SGHRS and CDR2 YFSETQ. The DNA for the CDR3 is TGCGCCAGCAGCCCCGGGACTCCACCCAATGAGCAGTTCTTC. Translating it yields CASSPGTPPNEQFF.

The V and J genes are TRBV2 and TRBJ1-2, with a possible D match to TRBD1 (6 bases). The CDR3 sequence is 13 residues long. Germline V gene sequence: CDR1 SNHLY, CDR2 FYNNEI. Trimming pared 3 bases from V and 10 bases from J, leaving 15 bases between. The CDR3 region is CASSEDRSRPYTF. The CDR3 DNA is TGTGCCAGCAGTGAGGACAGATCTCGTCCCTACACCTTC.

The V call is TRBV11-2, the J call TRBJ2-7, with 7 bases aligning to TRBD2. Germline V gives CDR1 SGHAT, CDR2 FQNNGV. J was trimmed by 4 bases and V by 4 bases; bases with no gene match: 10. The CDR3 covers 15 residues. This chain's CDR3 is CASSYSTGGRYEQYF. The CDR3 DNA follows: TGTGCCAGCAGCTACTCCACGGGGGGTAGATACGAGCAGTACTTC.

This clone was seen once. The chain employs TRBV18 and TRBJ2-1; 8 bases line up with TRBD2. The CDR3 covers 17 residues. Trimming removed 0 bases from V and 6 bases from J; junction bases left unmatched: 10. Looked up from germline, CDR1 is KGHSH and CDR2 is LQKENI. The CDR3 bases are TGTGCCAGCTCACCACCTAAGGGCGGGACTAGGGTCAATGAGCAGTTCTTC. Translating it yields CASSPPKGGTRVNEQFF.

The chain recombines TRBV7-6 with TRBJ1-3; unclear D gene. The CDR3 is made up of 13 amino acids. V was cut by 6 bases and J by 10 bases, with 16 bases left in between. The germline gives CDR1 SGHVS, CDR2 FNYEAQ. CDR3 protein: CASRGRDETTIYF. In DNA, the CDR3 is TGTGCCAGCAGAGGGAGAGACGAAACAACCATATATTTT. Variable domain in full (rest from reference TRBV7-6 and TRBJ1-3): GAGVSQSPRYKVTKRGQDVALRCDPISGHVSLYWYRQALGQGPEFLTYFNYEAQQDKSGLPNDRFSAERPEGSISTLTIQRTEQRDSAMYRCASRGRDETTIYFGEGSWLTVV.

J is TRBJ2-4 and V is TRBV14; tentatively, D is TRBD2 (5 bases). The CDR3 has 13 residues. The germline V and J ends were trimmed by 3 bases and 3 bases, with 6 bases remaining between them. Germline CDR1 reads SGHDN; CDR2 reads FVKESK. CDR3 amino acids: CASSQAGKNIQYF. CDR3 in DNA: TGTGCCAGCAGCCAGGCGGGCAAAAACATTCAGTACTTC.

This sequence joins TRBV4-2 and TRBJ2-5; 15 bases agree with TRBD2. The CDR3 contains 17 residues. V lost 5 bases, J lost 7 bases, and 11 bases stayed unmatched. Germline CDR1 LGHNA, CDR2 YNFKEQ. CDR3 DNA: TGTGCCAGCAGCACACCGGGACTAGCGGGAGGAGAGGGGACCCAGTACTTC. Its translation is CASSTPGLAGGEGTQYF.

Points on this clone: Other DNA sequences in this sample translate to the same CDR3. The chain couples TRBV7-9 to TRBJ2-7, with D maybe TRBD1 (6 bases). V dropped 5 bases and J dropped 1 base, with 9 bases sitting between them. The CDR3 consists of 13 residues. CDR1 and CDR2 (germline): SEHNR, FQNEAQ (reference sequence). The CDR3 DNA is TGTGCCAGCAGCCGCACAGGGTCCTACGAGCAGTACTTC. Its translation is CASSRTGSYEQYF.

The V call is TRBV4-3, the J call TRBJ1-2; 9 nucleotides match TRBD1. J lost 3 bases, V lost 1 base, and 3 bases had no gene match. Germline CDR1 and CDR2: LGHNA and YSLEER. This CDR3 is 15 amino acids long. CDR3 coding DNA: TGCGCCAGCAGCCAAGGGGGACAGGGAGACTATGGCTACACCTTC. Protein product: CASSQGGQGDYGYTF.

The CDR3 region has the DNA TGTGCCAGCAGTTACTCGGAACAGGGGGTCGAGCAGTACTTC. It specifies CASSYSEQGVEQYF. This chain joins TRBV6-5 and TRBJ2-7, with TRBD1 matching 8 bases. The length of the CDR3 is 14 residues. Per germline, CDR1 MNHEY and CDR2 SVGAGI. J gave up 6 bases and V 0 bases, and 4 bases lay outside the gene matches.

The genes are TRBV6-5 and TRBJ1-1; 7 nucleotides line up with TRBD1. V was pared by 5 bases and J by 3 bases, with 6 bases of the junction left unmatched. The CDR3 loop spans 14 amino acids. Germline assignment: CDR1 MNHEY and CDR2 SVGAGI. In DNA, the CDR3 is TGTGCCAGCAGTGCCCGCCAGGGGGACACTGAAGCTTTCTTT. Translation: CASSARQGDTEAFF.

The chain combines TRBV5-8 with TRBJ2-5, with D perhaps TRBD1 (5 bases). V was clipped by 0 bases and J by 1 base, with 13 bases between them. Germline CDR1 reads SGHTS; CDR2 reads YDEGEE. The CDR3 covers 16 residues. For the CDR3, the DNA is TGTGCCAGCAGCTTGGGGACCCGACAGACCCAAGAGACCCAGTACTTC. Protein: CASSLGTRQTQETQYF. Full variable domain (remainder filled in from reference TRBV5-8 and TRBJ2-5): EAGVTQSPTHLIKTRGQQATLRCSPISGHTSVYWYQQALGLGLQFLLWYDEGEERNRGNFPPRFSGRQFPNYSSELNVNALELEDSALYLCASSLGTRQTQETQYFGPGTRLLVL.